Listed below are T cell receptor beta chains from one sample, sequenced in a study of blood T cell repertoires in COVID-19. Produced via immunoSEQ multiplex PCR; TCRdb's table is partial and in-frame only. The repertoire has roughly 110,000 clones, 84% of them found once; the top ten carry over 4%. Specimen: peripheral blood. The receptor set was obtained from a human donor in a cohort sampled during active COVID-19. The CDR3 runs from the conserved cysteine through the conserved F or W. The order of the fields is J gene, V gene, CDR3 protein.

TRBJ2-7 | TRBV6-2/TRBV6-3 | CASSETSGAYEQYF
TRBJ2-6 | TRBV3-1/TRBV3-2 | CASSQDRPSGANVLTF
TRBJ2-3 | TRBV9 | CASSVATLSTDTQYF
TRBJ2-1 | TRBV19 | CASSMGGRLREQFF
TRBJ1-5 | TRBV6-2/TRBV6-3 | CASSFLTGDQPQHF
TRBJ1-2 | TRBV6-2/TRBV6-3 | CASSYSPIMTGTYGYTF
TRBJ2-5 | TRBV18 | CASSPRGQETQYF
TRBJ2-2 | TRBV7-2 | CASSLRASGLNTGELFF
TRBJ1-1 | TRBV20-1 | CSASGQGGTEAFF
TRBJ2-4 | TRBV28 | CASSRSTENIQYF
TRBJ2-1 | TRBV3-1/TRBV3-2 | CASSPGLAGGEQFF
TRBJ2-2 | TRBV5-1 | CASSLISGELFF
TRBJ1-4 | TRBV28 | CASSSGGQFDEKLFF
TRBJ1-1 | TRBV18 | CASSVEQGRNTEAFF
TRBJ2-4 | TRBV5-1 | CASSGGWTENIQYF
TRBJ2-1 | TRBV18 | CASVKEDPSYNEQFF
TRBJ2-7 | TRBV19 | CASSPTGGAYEQYF
TRBJ1-1 | TRBV19 | CASSISNRGTEAFF
TRBJ2-1 | TRBV29-1 | CSVAGSGTYNEQFF
TRBJ1-5 | TRBV19 | CATREGRGNNQPQHF
TRBJ2-1 | TRBV6-5 | CASSYVTSGNHEQFF
TRBJ2-1 | TRBV7-7 | CASSPAAVAGNEQFF
TRBJ2-7 | TRBV3-1/TRBV3-2 | CASSQVGSTGEQYF
TRBJ1-6 | TRBV5-1 | CASSLAPDRGNTPLHF
TRBJ1-1 | TRBV5-1 | CASSFSGALSTEAFF
TRBJ2-5 | TRBV7-2 | CASSIYGSQETQYF
TRBJ2-4 | TRBV5-1 | CASSLEGGRASLPKNIQYF
TRBJ1-2 | TRBV14 | CASSQDYRVGSGYTF
TRBJ2-7 | TRBV7-2 | CASSSPDRVGSGRSREQYF
TRBJ1-1 | TRBV7-9 | CASSRRGDEAFF
TRBJ1-5 | TRBV7-2 | CASSPRGSRNQPQHF
TRBJ2-5 | TRBV28 | CASSLRAGGRETQYF
TRBJ2-2 | TRBV4-3 | CASSPRTTENTGELFF
TRBJ1-2 | TRBV15 | CATSSNAGAVGYTF
TRBJ2-1 | TRBV7-8 | CASSLSGRAHNEQFF
TRBJ2-3 | TRBV2 | CASRPLAGVGDTQYF
TRBJ1-1 | TRBV5-1 | CASSLGGVEGLEAFF
TRBJ1-2 | TRBV6-2/TRBV6-3 | CASNYGHYGYTF
TRBJ1-4 | TRBV5-1 | CASSRQGPEGEKLFF
TRBJ1-1 | TRBV11-2 | CASSFYLGDRGQNEAFF
TRBJ1-6 | TRBV15 | CATNNPSGQASPLHF
TRBJ1-6 | TRBV5-1 | CASSLDGVNSPLHF
TRBJ2-1 | TRBV9 | CASSVGISGRTREQFF
TRBJ1-1 | TRBV15 | CATSYNTVNTEAFF
TRBJ2-3 | TRBV6-6 | CASSPLTIRLSTDTQYF
TRBJ2-2 | TRBV29-1 | CSVERPGADTGELFF
TRBJ2-3 | TRBV27 | CASTRSSGLIADTQYF
TRBJ2-3 | TRBV30 | CAWREGLAGSDTQYF
TRBJ2-3 | TRBV25-1 | CASKGQGGDTQYF
TRBJ1-5 | TRBV27 | CASSERDTNQPQHF
TRBJ1-4 | TRBV11-2 | CASSLGGREKLFF